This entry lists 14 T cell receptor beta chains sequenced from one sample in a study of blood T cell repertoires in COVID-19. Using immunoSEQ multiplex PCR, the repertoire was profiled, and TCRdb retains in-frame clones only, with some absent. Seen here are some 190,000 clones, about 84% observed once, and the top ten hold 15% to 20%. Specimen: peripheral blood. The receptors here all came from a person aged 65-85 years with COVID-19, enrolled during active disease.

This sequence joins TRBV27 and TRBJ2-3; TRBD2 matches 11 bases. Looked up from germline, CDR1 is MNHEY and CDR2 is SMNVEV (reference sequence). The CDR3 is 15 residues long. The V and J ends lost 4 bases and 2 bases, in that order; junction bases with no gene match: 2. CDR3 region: CASSSLAGDTDTQYF. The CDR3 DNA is TGTGCCAGCAGTTCACTAGCGGGAGACACAGATACGCAGTATTTT.

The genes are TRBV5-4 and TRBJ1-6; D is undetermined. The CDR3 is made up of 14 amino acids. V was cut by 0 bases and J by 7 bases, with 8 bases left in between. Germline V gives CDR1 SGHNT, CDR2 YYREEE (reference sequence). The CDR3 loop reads CASSLAGPNSPLHF. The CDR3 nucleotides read TGTGCCAGCAGCTTGGCAGGTCCCAATTCACCCCTCCACTTT.

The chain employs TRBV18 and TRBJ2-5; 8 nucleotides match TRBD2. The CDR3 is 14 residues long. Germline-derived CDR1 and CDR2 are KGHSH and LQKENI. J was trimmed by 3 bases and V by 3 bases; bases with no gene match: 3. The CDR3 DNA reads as TGTGCCAGCTCACCTCGGGGGGGAGAAGAGACCCAGTACTTC. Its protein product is CASSPRGGEETQYF.

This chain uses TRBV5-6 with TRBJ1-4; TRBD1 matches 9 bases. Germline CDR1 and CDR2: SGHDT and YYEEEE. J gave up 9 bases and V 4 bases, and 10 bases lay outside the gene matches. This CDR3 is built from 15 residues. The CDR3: CASSPGTGSRQKLFF. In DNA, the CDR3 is TGTGCCAGCAGCCCCGGGACAGGGTCCAGACAAAAACTGTTTTTT.

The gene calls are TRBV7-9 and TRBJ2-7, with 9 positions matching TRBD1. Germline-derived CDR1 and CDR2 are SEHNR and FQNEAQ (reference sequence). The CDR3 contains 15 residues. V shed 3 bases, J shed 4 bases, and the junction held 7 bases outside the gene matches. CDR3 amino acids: CASSFPGQGRYEQYF. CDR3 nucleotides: TGTGCCAGCAGCTTCCCGGGACAGGGCCGTTACGAGCAGTACTTC.

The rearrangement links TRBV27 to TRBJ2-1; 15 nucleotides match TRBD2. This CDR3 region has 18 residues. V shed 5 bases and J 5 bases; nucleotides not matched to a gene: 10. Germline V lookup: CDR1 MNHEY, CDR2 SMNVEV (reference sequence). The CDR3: CASSIGTSGRFYNNEQFF. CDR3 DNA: TGTGCCAGCAGTATCGGGACTAGCGGGAGGTTCTATAACAATGAGCAGTTCTTC.

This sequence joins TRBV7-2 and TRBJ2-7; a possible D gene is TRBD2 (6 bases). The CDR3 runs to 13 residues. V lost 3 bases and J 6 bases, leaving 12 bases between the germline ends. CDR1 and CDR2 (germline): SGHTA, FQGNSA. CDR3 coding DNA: TGTGCCAGCAGCTTTCGGGAGTCCCGCGAGCAGTACTTC. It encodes CASSFRESREQYF. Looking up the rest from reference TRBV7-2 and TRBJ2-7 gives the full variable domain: GAGVSQSPSNKVTEKGKDVELRCDPISGHTALYWYRQSLGQGLEFLIYFQGNSAPDKSGLPSDRFSAERTGGSVSTLTIQRTQQEDSAVYLCASSFRESREQYFGPGTRLTVT.

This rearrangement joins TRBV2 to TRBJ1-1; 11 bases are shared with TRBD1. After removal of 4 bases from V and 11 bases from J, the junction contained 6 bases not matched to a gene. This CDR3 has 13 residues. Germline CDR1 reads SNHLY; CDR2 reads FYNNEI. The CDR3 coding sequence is TGTGCCAGCAGTGCAGGACAGGGGGCTAGGGCTTTCTTT. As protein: CASSAGQGARAFF.

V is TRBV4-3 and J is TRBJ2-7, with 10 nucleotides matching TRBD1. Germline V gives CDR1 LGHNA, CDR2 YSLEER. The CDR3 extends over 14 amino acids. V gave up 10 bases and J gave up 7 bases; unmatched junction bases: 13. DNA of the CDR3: TGCGCCACCATCCACGGGACAGGGGTTCATGAGCAGTACTTC. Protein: CATIHGTGVHEQYF.

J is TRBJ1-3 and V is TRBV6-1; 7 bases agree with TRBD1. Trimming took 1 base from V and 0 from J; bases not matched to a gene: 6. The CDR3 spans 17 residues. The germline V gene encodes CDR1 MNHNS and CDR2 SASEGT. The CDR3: CASSEVGAGGSGNTIYF. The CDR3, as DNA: TGTGCCAGCAGTGAAGTAGGGGCAGGGGGCTCTGGAAACACCATATATTTT.

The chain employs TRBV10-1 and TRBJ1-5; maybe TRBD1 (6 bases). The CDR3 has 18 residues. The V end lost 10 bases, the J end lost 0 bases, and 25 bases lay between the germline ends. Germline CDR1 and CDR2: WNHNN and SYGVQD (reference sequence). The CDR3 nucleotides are TGCGCCACGTCCCCGGGACATGGATTATTTAATAGCAATCAGCCCCAGCATTTT. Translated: CATSPGHGLFNSNQPQHF.

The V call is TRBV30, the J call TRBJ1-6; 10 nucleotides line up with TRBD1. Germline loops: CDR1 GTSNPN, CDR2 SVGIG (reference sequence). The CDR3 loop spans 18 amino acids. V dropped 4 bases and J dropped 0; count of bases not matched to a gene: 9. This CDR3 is CAWTFGRQGASYNSPLHF. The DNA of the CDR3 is TGTGCCTGGACATTCGGAAGACAGGGGGCCTCCTATAATTCACCCCTCCACTTT.

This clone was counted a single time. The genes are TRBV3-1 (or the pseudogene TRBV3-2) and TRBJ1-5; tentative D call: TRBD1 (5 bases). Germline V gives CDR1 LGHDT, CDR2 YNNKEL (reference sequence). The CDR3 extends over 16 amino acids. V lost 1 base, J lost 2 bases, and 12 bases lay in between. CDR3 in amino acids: CASSQVPGNCNQPQHF. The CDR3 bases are TGTGCCAGCAGCCAAGTCCCAGGGAATTGCAATCAGCCCCAGCATTTT.

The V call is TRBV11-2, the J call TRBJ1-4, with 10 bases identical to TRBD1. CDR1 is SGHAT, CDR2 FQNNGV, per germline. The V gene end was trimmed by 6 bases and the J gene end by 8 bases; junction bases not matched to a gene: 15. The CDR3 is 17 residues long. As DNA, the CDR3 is TGTGCCAGCAGTCGGTCCGGGACAGGGGTTGTGGAGGAAAAACTGTTTTTT. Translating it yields CASSRSGTGVVEEKLFF.